Here is one TCR beta chain with its context. This sample was included in a study of blood T cells in healthy people across ages. Germline V lookup: CDR1 DFQATT, CDR2 SNEGSKA (reference sequence). This CDR3 comprises 16 residues. The V and J ends lost 1 base and 5 bases, in that order; junction bases with no gene match: 7. PCR was performed a second time for roughly 7 to 11 cycles using a sample-barcoded 5' primer and a J-beta primer mix. TCRdb used MiXCR to reprocess the 5' RACE reads, holding one entry per CDR3 protein. Of about 1.6 million distinct CDR3 sequences detected, about 35% appear once; the ten largest clones hold roughly 12%.

Sequencing was performed on blood. The chain links TRBV20-1 to TRBJ1-6, with 8 bases aligning to TRBD1. The receptor was isolated from a woman in her 30s in good health. CDR3: CSARGRGRPNNSPLHF. CDR3 nucleotide sequence: TGCAGTGCTAGAGGCAGGGGGCGCCCAAATAATTCACCCCTCCACTTT.